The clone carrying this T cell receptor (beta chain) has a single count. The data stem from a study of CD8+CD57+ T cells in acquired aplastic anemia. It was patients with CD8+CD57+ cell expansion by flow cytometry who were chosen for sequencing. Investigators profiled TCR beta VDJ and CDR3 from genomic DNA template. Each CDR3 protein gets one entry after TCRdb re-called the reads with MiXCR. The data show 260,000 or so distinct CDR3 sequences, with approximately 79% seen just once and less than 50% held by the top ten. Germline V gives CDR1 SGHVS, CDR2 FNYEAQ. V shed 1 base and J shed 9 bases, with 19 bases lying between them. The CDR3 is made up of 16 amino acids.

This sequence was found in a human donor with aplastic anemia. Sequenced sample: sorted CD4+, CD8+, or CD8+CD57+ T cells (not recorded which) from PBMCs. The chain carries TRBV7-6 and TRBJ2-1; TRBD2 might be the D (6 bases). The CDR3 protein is CASSLGGARGRSEQFF. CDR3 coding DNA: TGTGCCAGCAGCTTAGGCGGGGCCCGGGGGAGATCTGAGCAGTTCTTC.